This T cell receptor beta chain was captured by sequencing in a study of blood T cell repertoires in COVID-19. Repertoires were generated with immunoSEQ multiplex PCR, while TCRdb's copy carries only in-frame clones and drops some. The table includes approximately 28,000 clones, 81% detected once. There are 15 residues in the CDR3. Germline V gene data show CDR1 as LGHDT and CDR2 as YNNKEL (reference sequence). V dropped 1 base and J dropped 2 bases, with 9 bases sitting between them. This chain connects TRBV3-1 (or the pseudogene TRBV3-2) to TRBJ1-3; D perhaps matches TRBD1 (5 bases). The sequence derives from a woman aged 55-70 years with acute or convalescent COVID-19. The sequenced sample consisted of peripheral blood. The CDR3 loop is CASSQVMGPGNTIYF. CDR3 coding DNA: TGTGCCAGCAGCCAAGTTATGGGGCCTGGAAACACCATATATTTT.